A single sample gave rise to the 6 T cell receptor beta chains below, sequenced in a study of neurological immune-mediated disorders. TCRdb ran MiXCR on the 5' RACE reads and lists one entry per CDR3 protein. This table has fewer than 45,000 distinct CDR3 sequences, 7% to 8% appearing once. The sequenced material came from PBMCs. These receptors were collected from a woman in her forties in good health.

This clonotype was counted many times. The chain has TRBV25-1 and TRBJ2-7, with 8 positions matching TRBD1. The CDR3 consists of 13 residues. Germline V gives CDR1 MGHDK, CDR2 SYGVNS. The V gene end was trimmed by 6 bases and the J gene end by 7 bases; junction bases not matched to a gene: 8. The CDR3 reads CASSPRGPGEQYV. The CDR3 coding sequence is TGTGCCAGCAGCCCCAGGGGGCCCGGGGAGCAGTACGTC.

This clonotype was seen at least ten times. This chain joins TRBV7-9 and TRBJ2-3; 13 nucleotides line up with TRBD2. The germline V gene encodes CDR1 SEHNR and CDR2 FQNEAQ (reference sequence). V shed 5 bases, J shed 4 bases, and the junction held 9 bases outside the gene matches. CDR3 length: 17 amino acids. Here the CDR3 reads CASSGPWTSGSPDTQYF. In nucleotides, the CDR3 is TGTGCCAGCAGCGGTCCTTGGACTAGCGGGAGCCCAGATACGCAGTATTTT.

This clonotype was recorded many times. The rearrangement uses TRBV2 and TRBJ1-6; tentative D call: TRBD1 (6 bases). Germline CDR1 reads SNHLY; CDR2 reads FYNNEI. V lost 8 bases and J 7 bases, leaving 21 bases between the germline ends. This CDR3 has 16 amino acids. The CDR3 coding sequence is TGTGCCAGCGTGGTACAAACAGGGATTAGCAATTCACCCCTCCACTTT. It codes for CASVVQTGISNSPLHF.

To note about this clonotype: The conserved phenylalanine or tryptophan normally closing the CDR3 is absent here, so this likely arose from a read error. The rearrangement joins TRBV6-2 or TRBV6-3 to TRBJ2-1, with 8 bases fitting TRBD1. The trim removed 2 bases at V and 10 bases at J, leaving 13 bases unmatched. The CDR3 is made up of 16 amino acids. Germline lookup yields CDR1 MNHEY and CDR2 SVGEGT. The CDR3 DNA sequence: TGTGCCAGCAGTTACCCCCGACAGGGGCTCTCCTACGAGCAGTTCCTC. Its protein product is CASSYPRQGLSYEQFL.

This clonotype occurred many times. The V gene is TRBV5-1, the J gene TRBJ1-1, with unresolved D. Germline V gene data show CDR1 as SGHRS and CDR2 as YFSETQ. The germline V and J ends were trimmed by 1 base and 6 bases, with 13 bases remaining between them. The CDR3 has 14 residues. CDR3 residues: CASSLSRGIAEAFF. The CDR3 coding sequence is TGCGCCAGCAGCTTGTCTCGTGGGATTGCTGAAGCTTTCTTT. Full variable domain (missing parts from reference TRBV5-1 and TRBJ1-1): KAGVTQTPRYLIKTRGQQVTLSCSPISGHRSVSWYQQTPGQGLQFLFEYFSETQRNKGNFPGRFSGRQFSNSRSEMNVSTLELGDSALYLCASSLSRGIAEAFFGQGTRLTVV.

This clonotype was detected ten times or more. This sequence joins TRBV19 and TRBJ1-5; TRBD1 is a possible D gene (6 bases). The CDR3 loop spans 14 amino acids. V lost 7 bases to trimming and J lost 4 bases, with 14 bases between them. Looked up from germline, CDR1 is LNHDA and CDR2 is SQIVND (reference sequence). The CDR3 region is CASTTGHRNQPQHF. Written as DNA, the CDR3 is TGTGCCAGTACCACGGGACACCGGAATCAGCCCCAGCATTTT.